The source of this T cell receptor (beta chain) is a study of blood T cells in healthy people across ages. About the research overall: With template switching, about one barcoded beta molecule was captured per two T cells.

This CDR3 comprises 13 residues. The germline V and J ends were trimmed by 1 base and 8 bases, with 14 bases remaining between them. Germline V gene sequence: CDR1 GTSNPN, CDR2 SVGIG (reference sequence). For the second PCR, which ran for roughly 7 to 11 cycles, a sample-barcoded 5' primer and a J-beta primer mix were used. The yield of each sample was at least 2.5 million CDR3-containing paired-end reads. TCRdb re-called the 5' RACE reads with MiXCR, one entry per CDR3 protein. The sample lists about 1,800,000 distinct CDR3 sequences, about 30% occurring once. This clonotype was sampled from a woman between 25 and 40 years old in good health. Material for sequencing was blood. The chain employs TRBV30 and TRBJ1-2, with D tentatively TRBD1 (5 bases). The CDR3 is CAWSGRDGGGYTF. In DNA form, the CDR3 reads TGTGCCTGGAGTGGACGGGACGGCGGGGGCTACACCTTC.